These 25 T cell receptor beta chains were sequenced from one sample in a study of vaccination and CD4 T cells after COVID-19. The treatment: roughly nine-day PBMC culture with coronavirus spike peptide pools or control peptides (ViraFEST assay). Researchers used the Oncomine TCR Beta short-read assay to sequence DNA from cultured CD4+ T cells. TCRdb called the PCR reads again in MiXCR, with one record for every CDR3 protein. This table has a few thousand distinct CDR3 sequences, approximately 52% appearing once. These receptors' targets are unknown. The sequenced sample was CD4+ T cells from blood, cultured in vitro. Receptors originate from a human donor who had recovered from COVID-19.

The chain has TRBV7-3 and TRBJ2-5, with TRBD2 matching 13 bases. Germline V CDR1 and CDR2: SGHTA, FQGTGA. This CDR3 has 16 residues. V lost 3 bases, J lost 5 bases, and 6 bases stayed unmatched. The CDR3 coding sequence is TGTGCCAGCAGCTTGGGGACTAGCGGGGTCGGTGAGACCCAGTACTTC. It encodes CASSLGTSGVGETQYF.

V gene TRBV7-2 combines with J gene TRBJ1-2; perhaps TRBD1 as D (6 bases). Trimming took off 6 bases at V and 1 base at J, with 12 bases between the two ends. CDR1 and CDR2 from the germline V gene are SGHTA and FQGNSA. The CDR3 totals 14 residues. CDR3 nucleotide sequence: TGTGCCAGCAGGCCAACAGGGATTAACTATGGCTACACCTTC. Encoded protein: CASRPTGINYGYTF.

The chain joins TRBV6-1 to TRBJ2-3; 11 positions agree with TRBD2. V lost 6 bases, J lost 14 bases, and 7 bases stayed unmatched. Germline V gives CDR1 MNHNS, CDR2 SASEGT. The length of the CDR3 is 12 residues. CDR3 in amino acids: CASSSTSGVVYF. The DNA for the CDR3 is TGTGCCAGCAGCTCGACTAGCGGGGTGGTGTATTTT.

The chain recombines TRBV2 with TRBJ2-3; D is ambiguous. Germline V lookup: CDR1 SNHLY, CDR2 FYNNEI. V lost 4 bases and J lost 5, with 7 bases in between. The CDR3 contains 12 residues. CDR3 DNA sequence: TGTGCCAGCAGTGTAAGGGAAGATACGCAGTATTTT. Translated: CASSVREDTQYF.

This chain connects TRBV6-4 to TRBJ1-2; D gene ambiguous. Between the trimmed V and J ends, which lost 2 bases and 7 bases, there was a span of 14 bases. Germline V CDR1 and CDR2: MRHNA, SNTAGT. The CDR3 is 14 amino acids. The DNA of the CDR3 is TGTGCCAGCAGTGACGAGGGAGGAAGAGGTGGCTACACCTTC. It encodes CASSDEGGRGGYTF.

This clonotype was seen only once. This sequence joins TRBV7-3 and TRBJ1-1, with TRBD1 as a possible D gene (5 bases). V was pared by 2 bases and J by 2 bases, with 9 bases between. The CDR3 extends over 14 amino acids. Germline values: CDR1 SGHTA, CDR2 FQGTGA. The CDR3 region is CASSLEGTNTEAFF. CDR3 DNA: TGTGCCAGCAGCTTAGAGGGGACTAACACTGAAGCTTTCTTT.

The rearrangement uses TRBV20-1 and TRBJ2-5; D ambiguous. Germline V gene lookup returns CDR1 DFQATT and CDR2 SNEGSKA (reference sequence). V was cut by 5 bases and J by 8 bases, with 21 bases left in between. This CDR3 has 14 amino acids. CDR3 amino acids: CSAPSPSILRTQYF. The DNA for the CDR3 is TGCAGTGCTCCCTCCCCGTCCATCCTGCGAACCCAGTACTTC.

This clonotype occurred a few times. As DNA, the CDR3 is TGCGCCAGCAGCTCCCTGACAGGGGCCCCTCAAGAGACCCAGTACTTC. Translating it yields CASSSLTGAPQETQYF. The gene calls are TRBV5-1 and TRBJ2-5; TRBD1 matches 8 bases. From germline, CDR1 is SGHRS and CDR2 YFSETQ. With V trimmed by 3 bases and J by 2 bases, 9 bases remained unmatched. This CDR3 contains 16 residues. The entire variable domain, with the rest obtained from reference TRBV5-1 and TRBJ2-5, is as follows: KAGVTQTPRYLIKTRGQQVTLSCSPISGHRSVSWYQQTPGQGLQFLFEYFSETQRNKGNFPGRFSGRQFSNSRSEMNVSTLELGDSALYLCASSSLTGAPQETQYFGPGTRLLVL.

The rearrangement joins TRBV20-1 to TRBJ2-7; perhaps TRBD2 as D (5 bases). Per the germline V gene, CDR1 is DFQATT and CDR2 is SNEGSKA (reference sequence). The ends were cut back, 3 bases at V and 2 bases at J, with 14 bases in the middle. This CDR3 comprises 14 residues. The chain's CDR3 is CSASIRGQTYEQYF. DNA for the CDR3: TGCAGTGCTAGTATCCGGGGTCAAACCTACGAGCAGTACTTC.

This chain connects TRBV7-9 to TRBJ1-2, with 7 nucleotides matching TRBD1. V lost 5 bases and J lost 7; bases outside the gene matches: 7. The germline gives CDR1 SEHNR, CDR2 FQNEAQ (reference sequence). The length of the CDR3 is 13 residues. For the CDR3, the DNA is TGTGCCAGCAGCCTGGGACAGAGGCTTGGCTACACCTTC. It encodes CASSLGQRLGYTF.

The chain couples TRBV7-6 to TRBJ2-7, with a possible D match to TRBD1 (6 bases). Germline CDR1 is SGHVS and CDR2 is FNYEAQ. This CDR3 region has 15 residues. Trimming shortened V by 5 bases and J by 5 bases, and 19 bases separated the two germline ends. The CDR3 DNA reads as TGTGCCAGCAGCCCCGGTCCGGGCAGGGGCAACGAGCAGTACTTC. It encodes CASSPGPGRGNEQYF.

The chain carries TRBV7-9 and TRBJ1-5, with a tentative D call TRBD1 (5 bases). The CDR3 is 15 residues long. Trimming took 5 bases from V and 4 from J, leaving 15 bases between them. Germline V gene sequence: CDR1 SEHNR, CDR2 FQNEAQ (reference sequence). The CDR3 DNA reads as TGTGCCAGCAGCCCCCGGGGGGATACTAATCAGCCCCAGCATTTT. It specifies CASSPRGDTNQPQHF.

In its sample, this clonotype was seen a few times. The chain links TRBV20-1 to TRBJ1-2; D perhaps matches TRBD1 (5 bases). This CDR3 has 13 residues. Germline V lookup: CDR1 DFQATT, CDR2 SNEGSKA (reference sequence). V was clipped by 5 bases and J by 2 bases, with 12 bases between them. CDR3 in DNA: TGCAGTGCTGAGTCAGGGCCCAACTATGGCTACACCTTC. Translation gives CSAESGPNYGYTF.

The chain couples TRBV7-2 to TRBJ1-5; the match to TRBD1 covers 11 bases. This CDR3 contains 15 residues. V lost 4 bases to trimming and J lost 4 bases; unmatched junction nucleotides: 3. Per the germline V gene, CDR1 is SGHTA and CDR2 is FQGNSA. The chain's CDR3 is CASSSGTGGNQPQHF. The CDR3 DNA follows: TGTGCCAGCAGCTCCGGGACAGGGGGTAATCAGCCCCAGCATTTT. The entire variable domain, with the rest obtained from reference TRBV7-2 and TRBJ1-5, is as follows: GAGVSQSPSNKVTEKGKDVELRCDPISGHTALYWYRQSLGQGLEFLIYFQGNSAPDKSGLPSDRFSAERTGGSVSTLTIQRTQQEDSAVYLCASSSGTGGNQPQHFGDGTRLSIL.

This clonotype has only a few counts. The J gene is TRBJ1-2, the V gene TRBV7-2; D gene ambiguous. This CDR3 comprises 13 residues. The germline V gene encodes CDR1 SGHTA and CDR2 FQGNSA. Trimming left V 1 base short and J 0 bases short, with 3 bases between. CDR3 in amino acids: CASSLGANYGYTF. CDR3 sequence (DNA): TGTGCCAGCAGCTTAGGAGCTAACTATGGCTACACCTTC.

This chain links TRBV28 with TRBJ1-2; 9 bases map to TRBD1. This CDR3 region has 14 residues. Germline lookup yields CDR1 MDHEN and CDR2 SYDVKM. Trimming took 7 bases from V and 5 from J; bases not matched to a gene: 8. The CDR3 reads CASTQGQGSYGYTF. Here the CDR3 DNA reads TGTGCCAGCACTCAAGGACAGGGGAGTTATGGCTACACCTTC.

The rearrangement joins TRBV12-3 or TRBV12-4 to TRBJ1-2; D not certain. The V and J ends lost 6 bases and 5 bases respectively, with 10 bases between them. This CDR3 has 12 residues. CDR3 amino acids: CASSSTLYGYTF. The DNA for the CDR3 is TGTGCCAGCAGCTCTACCCTGTATGGCTACACCTTC.

Points on this clonotype: One junction end disagrees with the germline gene, perhaps due to a read error. The CDR3, as DNA: TGTGCCAGCAGCCTACCAGCCGGACAGGCCTCCTTC. This gives the protein CASSLPAGQASF. The chain links TRBV3-1 to TRBJ1-2, with 7 bases that match TRBD1. This CDR3 contains 12 residues. CDR1 and CDR2 from the germline V gene are LGHDT and YNNKEL (reference sequence).

This clonotype was seen a few times. J is TRBJ1-1 and V is TRBV6-1; D remains ambiguous. Germline V lookup: CDR1 MNHNS, CDR2 SASEGT. This CDR3 is 12 amino acids long. V was pared by 8 bases and J by 10 bases, with 17 bases between. In DNA, the CDR3 is TGTGCCAGCGCGGCAGGCGGCGTTGGAGCTTTCTTT. As protein: CASAAGGVGAFF.

The chain joins TRBV7-9 to TRBJ1-2; D unclear. Germline V gene data show CDR1 as SEHNR and CDR2 as FQNEAQ (reference sequence). V was pared by 6 bases and J by 7 bases, with 12 bases between. CDR3 length equals 12 residues. DNA of the CDR3: TGTGCCAGCAGTCCGAGTGGGGTTGGCTACACCTTC. As protein: CASSPSGVGYTF. Full variable domain (remainder filled in from reference TRBV7-9 and TRBJ1-2): DTGVSQNPRHKITKRGQNVTFRCDPISEHNRLYWYRQTLGQGPEFLTYFQNEAQLEKSRLLSDRFSAERPKGSFSTLEIQRTEQGDSAMYLCASSPSGVGYTFGSGTRLTVV.

This clonotype occurred a few times. V gene TRBV6-2 or TRBV6-3 combines with J gene TRBJ1-5; a weak D match, TRBD1 (6 bases). The CDR3 contains 12 residues. V lost 6 bases and J lost 7, with 10 bases in between. Per germline, CDR1 MNHEY and CDR2 SVGEGT. The CDR3 sequence is CASRSGGQPQHF. The CDR3 DNA follows: TGTGCCAGCAGAAGCGGGGGCCAGCCCCAGCATTTT.

The chain combines TRBV20-1 with TRBJ2-3; D ambiguous. The CDR3 totals 14 residues. From germline, CDR1 is DFQATT and CDR2 SNEGSKA (reference sequence). V dropped 7 bases and J dropped 1 base, with 15 bases sitting between them. The CDR3 nucleotides are TGCAGTGTCCTACCAGGCGGTGGCACAGATACGCAGTATTTT. Translation gives CSVLPGGGTDTQYF.

The rearrangement uses TRBV20-1 and TRBJ1-1, with D hard to call. This CDR3 has 14 residues. Germline V gives CDR1 DFQATT, CDR2 SNEGSKA (reference sequence). The ends were cut back, 3 bases at V and 7 bases at J, with 18 bases in the middle. CDR3 residues: CSARAQHASREAFF. Written as DNA, the CDR3 is TGCAGTGCTAGGGCGCAACACGCTTCCCGTGAAGCTTTCTTT.

CDR3 sequence: CSARRSGNSPLHF. CDR3 DNA sequence: TGCAGTGCTAGACGCAGTGGTAATTCACCCCTCCACTTT. V gene TRBV20-1 combines with J gene TRBJ1-6; D is ambiguous. Trimming cost V 2 bases and J 6 bases, with 8 bases left between them. The germline gives CDR1 DFQATT, CDR2 SNEGSKA (reference sequence). The CDR3 is 13 residues long.

The CDR3 loop is CASSPLGLAAGEQFF. DNA of the CDR3: TGTGCCAGCAGCCCCTTGGGGCTAGCGGCGGGGGAGCAGTTCTTC. The chain joins TRBV7-2 to TRBJ2-1; TRBD2 agrees at 7 bases. The germline V gene has CDR1 SGHTA and CDR2 FQGNSA. J lost 10 bases, V lost 5 bases, and 14 bases had no gene match. The CDR3 is 15 residues long.